This T cell receptor beta chain was retrieved from a study of T cell responses to AZD1222 COVID-19 vaccine. The protocol was immunoSEQ multiplex PCR, while the TCRdb copy is restricted to in-frame clones and leaves out a portion. The repertoire consists of about 160,000 clones, with 85% to 90% occurring once and the leading ten covering around 5.2%. Findings and caveats of the study: Once two AZD1222 doses were given, Spike-specific TCR breadth and depth went up.

As concerns this clone: What it binds is not known.

The source of this sequence is an adult in good health. Sample: peripheral blood, taken on day 0 of AZD1222 vaccination.

In DNA form, the CDR3 reads TGTGCCAGCAGCATGGGGGCTGGGCAGCCCCAGCATTTT. This gives the protein CASSMGAGQPQHF. This chain joins TRBV5-6 and TRBJ1-5; D might be TRBD1 (6 bases). Germline V gene data show CDR1 as SGHDT and CDR2 as YYEEEE. The CDR3 is made up of 13 amino acids. V was cut by 4 bases and J by 7 bases, with 12 bases left in between. The full variable domain, its missing parts supplied by reference TRBV5-6 and TRBJ1-5, is DAGVTQSPTHLIKTRGQQVTLRCSPKSGHDTVSWYQQALGQGPQFIFQYYEEEERQRGNFPDRFSGHQFPNYSSELNVNALLLGDSALYLCASSMGAGQPQHFGDGTRLSIL.